These 18 T cell receptor beta chains were all obtained from the same sample, sequenced in a study of shared clonotypes between healthy human individuals. Assay used: immunoSEQ multiplex PCR; TCRdb lists only in-frame clones, some missing. The sample holds 2,500,000 or so clones, approximately 90% seen once. The source material was naive CD4+ T cells sorted from blood. The subset here: CD45RA+ positively selected. The receptor source for this set is a man younger than 30 in good health.

Only one count was recorded for this clone. The rearrangement links TRBV7-2 to TRBJ2-3; weak D call: TRBD2 (6 bases). V shed 0 bases and J shed 6 bases, with 10 bases lying between them. The CDR3 loop spans 14 amino acids. Germline V gives CDR1 SGHTA, CDR2 FQGNSA. CDR3 protein: CASSLALGRDTQYF. CDR3 DNA sequence: TGTGCCAGCAGCTTAGCGTTGGGGAGGGATACGCAGTATTTT.

The chain employs TRBV11-2 and TRBJ2-3, with a possible D match to TRBD2 (6 bases). V lost 2 bases, J lost 0 bases, and 9 bases lay in between. The CDR3 is 15 residues long. Germline V lookup: CDR1 SGHAT, CDR2 FQNNGV. Written as DNA, the CDR3 is TGTGCCAGCAGCTTACTACTAGCTAGCACAGATACGCAGTATTTT. Its protein product is CASSLLLASTDTQYF.

The chain combines TRBV19 with TRBJ1-6; 8 nucleotides align to TRBD1. V dropped 3 bases and J dropped 6; count of bases not matched to a gene: 4. CDR3 length: 15 residues. Germline V gene lookup returns CDR1 LNHDA and CDR2 SQIVND (reference sequence). The CDR3 DNA reads TGTGCCAGTAGTATTGGGGACAGGACTAATTCACCCCTCCACTTT. This sequence encodes CASSIGDRTNSPLHF.

J is TRBJ2-1 and V is TRBV2, with 14 nucleotides matching TRBD2. Trimming removed 10 bases from V and 4 bases from J; junction bases left unmatched: 15. CDR1 SNHLY and CDR2 FYNNEI come from the germline V gene. CDR3 length: 18 residues. CDR3 sequence reads: CATRGGLAGGRVYNEQFF. In DNA form, the CDR3 reads TGTGCCACTCGGGGAGGACTAGCGGGAGGCCGGGTATACAATGAGCAGTTCTTC. The full variable domain, its missing parts supplied by reference TRBV2 and TRBJ2-1, is EPEVTQTPSHQVTQMGQEVILRCVPISNHLYFYWYRQILGQKVEFLVSFYNNEISEKSEIFDDQFSVERPDGSNFTLKIRSTKLEDSAMYFCATRGGLAGGRVYNEQFFGPGTRLTVL.

The count of this clone is one. The chain joins TRBV5-8 to TRBJ2-1; TRBD1 agrees at 9 bases. Germline V CDR1 and CDR2: SGHTS, YDEGEE. The length of the CDR3 is 14 residues. Unmatched junction bases numbered 14, after V lost 4 bases and J lost 15 bases. The CDR3 here is CASSRTGEPHGRFF. The CDR3 nucleotides are TGTGCCAGCAGCCGGACAGGGGAACCGCACGGACGGTTCTTC.

The chain carries TRBV27 and TRBJ2-3, with 10 bases that match TRBD1. Germline loops: CDR1 MNHEY, CDR2 SMNVEV (reference sequence). The CDR3 has 16 residues. Germline trimming cut 2 bases from V and 3 bases from J; bases unmatched to any gene: 5. CDR3 sequence reads: CASSLGDRGRTDTQYF. The CDR3 coding sequence is TGTGCCAGCAGTTTAGGGGACAGGGGTAGGACAGATACGCAGTATTTT.

This sequence joins TRBV10-1 and TRBJ2-5; the D gene could be TRBD1 or TRBD2 (6 bases each). V was clipped by 3 bases and J by 4 bases, with 12 bases between them. The germline V gene encodes CDR1 WNHNN and CDR2 SYGVQD (reference sequence). This CDR3 is built from 14 residues. This CDR3 is CASSDGGLGETQYF. CDR3 DNA sequence: TGCGCCAGCAGTGACGGGGGCTTAGGAGAGACCCAGTACTTC.

The V gene is TRBV6-1, the J gene TRBJ1-2, with TRBD1 matching 9 bases. Germline-derived CDR1 and CDR2 are MNHNS and SASEGT. V shed 5 bases and J 3 bases; nucleotides not matched to a gene: 7. This CDR3 comprises 15 residues. CDR3 nucleotides: TGTGCCAGCAGTCCCACAGGGGGCGCCCACTATGGCTACACCTTC. Translating gives CASSPTGGAHYGYTF.

The sample holds one count of this clone. The V gene is TRBV6-5, the J gene TRBJ2-3, with D possibly TRBD2 on 5 matching bases. The V and J ends lost 8 bases and 6 bases respectively, with 12 bases between them. The germline V gene encodes CDR1 MNHEY and CDR2 SVGAGI. The CDR3 is 12 amino acids. This CDR3 reads CASRGPLDTQYF. Written as DNA, the CDR3 is TGTGCCAGCCGAGGGCCACTCGATACGCAGTATTTT.

CDR3 protein: CASRETGVLGNQPQHF. In DNA, the CDR3 is TGTGCCAGCAGAGAGACAGGGGTCCTCGGCAATCAGCCCCAGCATTTT. The chain joins TRBV2 to TRBJ1-5; TRBD1 aligns across 8 bases. V was pared by 6 bases and J by 2 bases, with 9 bases of the junction left unmatched. The CDR3 runs 16 residues. Looked up from germline, CDR1 is SNHLY and CDR2 is FYNNEI. Full variable domain (remainder filled in from reference TRBV2 and TRBJ1-5): EPEVTQTPSHQVTQMGQEVILRCVPISNHLYFYWYRQILGQKVEFLVSFYNNEISEKSEIFDDQFSVERPDGSNFTLKIRSTKLEDSAMYFCASRETGVLGNQPQHFGDGTRLSIL.

This rearrangement joins TRBV9 to TRBJ1-6; 9 bases line up with TRBD1. The CDR3 consists of 15 residues. Germline V CDR1 and CDR2: SGDLS, YYNGEE. V shed 3 bases and J 2 bases; nucleotides not matched to a gene: 0. CDR3 DNA sequence: TGTGCCAGCAGCGGACAGGGGGCCTATAATTCACCCCTCCACTTT. Translated: CASSGQGAYNSPLHF. Filled out from reference TRBV9 and TRBJ1-6, the complete variable domain reads DSGVTQTPKHLITATGQRVTLRCSPRSGDLSVYWYQQSLDQGLQFLIQYYNGEERAKGNILERFSAQQFPDLHSELNLSSLELGDSALYFCASSGQGAYNSPLHFGNGTRLTVT.

V usage is TRBV28 and J usage is TRBJ2-3, with D possibly TRBD2 on 5 matching bases. The CDR3 contains 17 residues. Trimming cost V 3 bases and J 2 bases, with 18 bases left between them. CDR1 and CDR2 (germline): MDHEN, SYDVKM. CDR3 residues: CASSLWSQAGNTDTQYF. CDR3 in DNA: TGTGCCAGCAGTTTGTGGTCCCAGGCGGGCAACACAGATACGCAGTATTTT.

The J gene is TRBJ1-6, the V gene TRBV28; no firm D call. Trimming removed 2 bases from V and 0 bases from J, with 11 bases in between. The CDR3 has 17 amino acids. Germline CDR1 reads MDHEN; CDR2 reads SYDVKM. The CDR3 region has the DNA TGTGCCAGCAGTTTAGGGCTCCGAAGCTCCTATAATTCACCCCTCCACTTT. Protein product: CASSLGLRSSYNSPLHF.

The V gene is TRBV5-8, the J gene TRBJ1-6, with D maybe TRBD1 (5 bases). The germline V gene has CDR1 SGHTS and CDR2 YDEGEE. The length of the CDR3 is 14 residues. The V end lost 2 bases, the J end lost 6 bases, and 9 bases lay between the germline ends. CDR3: CASSLRQFNSPLHF. The CDR3 region has the DNA TGTGCCAGCAGCTTACGACAGTTTAATTCACCCCTCCACTTT.

The V call is TRBV18, the J call TRBJ1-2; D gene unclear. Trimming cost V 2 bases and J 8 bases, with 21 bases left between them. The CDR3 loop spans 16 amino acids. Germline assignment: CDR1 KGHSH and CDR2 LQKENI. CDR3 amino acids: CASSPSTRLSETGYTF. In DNA form, the CDR3 reads TGTGCCAGCTCACCATCAACGAGGTTGTCGGAGACGGGCTACACCTTC.

The J gene is TRBJ2-3, the V gene TRBV18; tentatively, D is TRBD1 (6 bases). Germline V CDR1 and CDR2: KGHSH, LQKENI. Between the trimmed V and J ends, which lost 6 bases and 6 bases, there was a span of 19 bases. The CDR3 length is 15 residues. The CDR3, as DNA: TGTGCCAGCTCTCGCCCTCTTGGACAGACCGATACGCAGTATTTT. This gives the protein CASSRPLGQTDTQYF. The full variable domain, its missing parts supplied by reference TRBV18 and TRBJ2-3, is NAGVMQNPRHLVRRRGQEARLRCSPMKGHSHVYWYRQLPEEGLKFMVYLQKENIIDESGMPKERFSAEFPKEGPSILRIQQVVRGDSAAYFCASSRPLGQTDTQYFGPGTRLTVL.

CDR3 sequence reads: CAWSVARAGNTIYF. The CDR3 nucleotides are TGTGCCTGGAGTGTAGCCAGGGCTGGAAACACCATATATTTT. The chain links TRBV30 to TRBJ1-3, with a weak D call TRBD1 (5 bases). The germline V and J ends were trimmed by 0 bases and 2 bases, with 8 bases remaining between them. The CDR3 sequence is 14 residues long. Germline values: CDR1 GTSNPN, CDR2 SVGIG (reference sequence).

The chain has TRBV4-2 and TRBJ2-1; 11 nucleotides align to TRBD2. V trimming: 4 bases; J trimming: 0 bases; junction bases outside the gene matches: 11. CDR3 length: 19 amino acids. The germline gives CDR1 LGHNA, CDR2 YNFKEQ. DNA of the CDR3: TGTGCCAGCAGCCGCACACTAGCGGGGGCGCCGAGCTCCTACAATGAGCAGTTCTTC. Its protein is CASSRTLAGAPSSYNEQFF.